A single sample gave rise to the 17 T cell receptor beta chains below, sequenced in a study of monozygotic twins with inflammatory bowel disease (dated by TCRdb to between 2018 and 2021). Libraries were made using 5' RACE. The instrument was an Illumina HiSeq 2500. The reads went through TCRdb reprocessing, and each CDR3 protein sequence gets one entry with no DNA. The table kept for this sample lists more than 350,000 distinct CDR3 sequences. The biggest ten clones account for 2% to 2.5% of the sample. The sample was blood. All receptors derive from a human donor with ulcerative colitis or Crohn's disease, or a healthy co-twin of an affected twin (not recorded which).

The gene calls are TRBV4-1 and TRBJ2-7; TCRdb's D call of TRBD1 is untestable without DNA. This CDR3 is 15 amino acids long. Germline V lookup: CDR1 MGHRA, CDR2 YSYEKL. The CDR3 here is CASSQVWDSTYEQYF.

The CDR3 spells CASRLRGLAGKFPYEQYF. The chain employs TRBV12-2 and TRBJ2-7; TCRdb's D call, TRBD2, is unchecked because there is no DNA. TRBV12-2 is listed as a pseudogene. The CDR3 runs to 18 residues.

The chain combines TRBV2 with TRBJ1-1; with no DNA, the TCRdb D assignment of TRBD1 cannot be verified. Germline CDR1 and CDR2: SNHLY and FYNNEI. The CDR3 sequence is 14 residues long. The CDR3 sequence is CASSLTDRHTEAFF.

The gene calls are TRBV4-1 and TRBJ2-3; TCRdb indicates TRBD2, and absent DNA this call remains unverified. Germline-derived CDR1 and CDR2 are MGHRA and YSYEKL. The CDR3 consists of 15 residues. This CDR3 reads CASSQAGGHTDTQYF.

This chain connects TRBV5-4 to TRBJ2-5; TCRdb proposes TRBD1, but this gene call is untestable without DNA. The CDR3 sequence is 15 residues long. CDR1 is SGHNT and CDR2 is YYREEE in the germline V gene (reference sequence). CDR3 in amino acids: CASTLEGGGRGTQYF.

This sequence joins TRBV5-1 and TRBJ2-4. Germline assignment: CDR1 SGHRS and CDR2 YFSETQ. This CDR3 contains 16 residues. CDR3 region: CASSLVVGSGKNIQYF.

V usage is TRBV30 and J usage is TRBJ2-2. The CDR3 totals 14 residues. The germline gives CDR1 GTSNPN, CDR2 SVGIG (reference sequence). CDR3 protein: CAWSVQLSLGELFF.

The chain combines TRBV10-3 with TRBJ2-7; the D gene TCRdb calls, TRBD1, cannot be checked with no DNA. The CDR3 length is 12 residues. From germline, CDR1 is ENHRY and CDR2 SYGVKD. Here the CDR3 reads CAIAQGHYEQYF.

The chain has TRBV7-2 and TRBJ1-6. The CDR3 covers 15 residues. In germline, CDR1 is SGHTA, CDR2 FQGNSA. The CDR3 sequence is CASSALGGENSPLHF.

This chain links TRBV7-6 with TRBJ2-2. From germline, CDR1 is SGHVS and CDR2 FNYEAQ. CDR3 length: 14 amino acids. The CDR3 region is CASKMNSNTGELFF.

V is TRBV28 and J is TRBJ2-3. Germline values: CDR1 MDHEN, CDR2 SYDVKM. This CDR3 is 13 amino acids long. The CDR3 loop is CASSPAGTDTQYF. The whole variable domain, remainder taken from reference TRBV28 and TRBJ2-3, is DVKVTQSSRYLVKRTGEKVFLECVQDMDHENMFWYRQDPGLGLRLIYFSYDVKMKEKGDIPEGYSVSREKKERFSLILESASTNQTSMYLCASSPAGTDTQYFGPGTRLTVL.

The V gene is TRBV29-1, the J gene TRBJ1-1; TCRdb selects TRBD1, and the lack of DNA leaves this call unchecked. This CDR3 is built from 11 residues. CDR1 is SQVTM and CDR2 is ANQGSEA in the germline V gene. The CDR3 reads CSVEGPTEAFF.

This chain joins TRBV20-1 and TRBJ2-6; TCRdb returns TRBD2, unconfirmable since there is no DNA. Germline values: CDR1 DFQATT, CDR2 SNEGSKA (reference sequence). The CDR3 runs 17 residues. This CDR3 is CSANTGEAISGANVLTF.

This chain connects TRBV20-1 to TRBJ2-7; TCRdb proposes TRBD1, but this gene call is untestable without DNA. CDR3 length equals 15 residues. The germline V gene has CDR1 DFQATT and CDR2 SNEGSKA (reference sequence). This chain's CDR3 is CSASPDRGQTYEQYF.

V usage is TRBV18 and J usage is TRBJ2-7. The CDR3 is made up of 15 amino acids. Germline loops: CDR1 KGHSH, CDR2 LQKENI. This chain's CDR3 is CASSPPGGLVDEQYF.

The chain recombines TRBV4-2 with TRBJ1-2; the TCRdb call, TRBD1, lacks DNA for checking. Germline assignment: CDR1 LGHNA and CDR2 YNFKEQ. The CDR3 consists of 16 residues. The CDR3 sequence: CASSQEVGDLNYGYTF.

The gene calls are TRBV24-1 and TRBJ2-1; TCRdb reports TRBD2, a call that lacks DNA to check it against. The V gene's germline CDR1 is KGHDR and CDR2 SFDVKD. The CDR3 covers 12 residues. CDR3 sequence reads: CATSERGIEQFF.